These 31 T cell receptor beta chains share one sample of origin, sequenced in a study of metastatic and nonmetastatic thyroid tumors. TCRdb reanalyzed the PCR reads via MiXCR. This table holds 30,000 to 45,000 clones, around 21% found once. Not a single patient had been given any form of treatment at any point before undergoing thyroid surgery. The material sequenced was blood. The receptors originated from a female donor with papillary thyroid cancer or a benign thyroid nodule (not recorded which). Some clones in this sample may be carry-over from other donors' samples.

This clone has a count of ten or more. This chain uses TRBV7-9 with TRBJ1-4; D unclear. From germline, CDR1 is SEHNR and CDR2 FQNEAQ (reference sequence). Between the trimmed V and J ends, which lost 2 bases and 5 bases, there was a span of 6 bases. This CDR3 comprises 13 residues. CDR3 amino acids: CASSLQENEKLFF. The CDR3 bases are TGTGCCAGCAGCTTACAGGAAAATGAAAAACTGTTTTTT. Full variable domain (outside the CDR3, taken from reference TRBV7-9 and TRBJ1-4): DTGVSQNPRHKITKRGQNVTFRCDPISEHNRLYWYRQTLGQGPEFLTYFQNEAQLEKSRLLSDRFSAERPKGSFSTLEIQRTEQGDSAMYLCASSLQENEKLFFGSGTQLSVL.

Details on this clone: Sequence at one end of the junction differs from germline and may be a read error. The chain recombines TRBV7-8 with TRBJ2-1; D call uncertain. The CDR3 covers 12 residues. CDR1 SGHVS and CDR2 FQNEAQ come from the germline V gene. For the CDR3, the DNA is TGTGCCAGCAGCTATTGGGGTGATGAGGAGTTCTTC. This gives the protein CASSYWGDEEFF.

The genes are TRBV24-1 and TRBJ2-7; D gene ambiguous. The CDR3 runs 13 residues. V lost 7 bases and J lost 4, with 13 bases in between. Germline CDR1 reads KGHDR; CDR2 reads SFDVKD. The CDR3 sequence: CATRTAPLYEQYF. CDR3 DNA: TGTGCCACCAGGACCGCACCCCTTTACGAGCAGTACTTC.

The CDR3 reads CASSDSVHELFF. DNA for the CDR3: TGTGCCAGCAGTGACTCGGTACACGAGCTGTTTTTT. The rearrangement links TRBV2 to TRBJ2-2; D ambiguous. V was cut by 3 bases and J by 11 bases, with 10 bases left in between. Germline V gene sequence: CDR1 SNHLY, CDR2 FYNNEI. The CDR3 totals 12 residues.

In this sample, this clone turned up many times. CDR3 protein: CASSLSEFQETQYF. CDR3 in DNA: TGTGCCAGCAGCCTAAGTGAGTTTCAAGAGACCCAGTACTTC. The V call is TRBV12-3 or TRBV12-4, the J call TRBJ2-5; no reliable D call. V lost 6 bases and J 2 bases, leaving 13 bases between the germline ends. This CDR3 contains 14 residues.

The chain has TRBV7-2 and TRBJ2-7; no clear D. Germline V gene sequence: CDR1 SGHTA, CDR2 FQGNSA. The V end was cut by 3 bases, the J end by 5 bases, with 17 bases between. The CDR3 is 15 residues long. The CDR3 region is CASSLDAPTGHEQYF. The CDR3, as DNA: TGTGCCAGCAGCTTGGATGCGCCCACGGGCCACGAGCAGTACTTC.

This clone was counted ten times or more. The rearrangement joins TRBV5-5 to TRBJ1-3, with D unclear. Germline loops: CDR1 SGHKS, CDR2 YYEKEE (reference sequence). The CDR3 is 14 residues long. Deletions cut 2 bases from V and 0 bases from J, with 6 bases between. In nucleotides, the CDR3 is TGTGCCAGCAGCTTCGGGGACTCTGGAAACACCATATATTTT. Translating it yields CASSFGDSGNTIYF.

The table lists this clone with a few counts. The chain links TRBV24-1 to TRBJ2-3; 9 bases agree with TRBD1. J was trimmed by 4 bases and V by 3 bases; bases with no gene match: 13. The germline V gene encodes CDR1 KGHDR and CDR2 SFDVKD. This CDR3 contains 18 residues. The CDR3 is CATSDPQKTGGLSDTQYF. CDR3 nucleotides: TGTGCCACCAGTGATCCGCAGAAGACAGGGGGTTTATCAGATACGCAGTATTTT.

At least ten counts were recorded for this clone. V and J are TRBV27 and TRBJ2-5; D may be TRBD1 (5 bases). CDR3 length: 13 residues. V dropped 5 bases and J dropped 5 bases, with 12 bases sitting between them. CDR1 MNHEY and CDR2 SMNVEV come from the germline V gene (reference sequence). CDR3 DNA: TGTGCCAGCAGTATCAGGGATAGGGAGACCCAGTACTTC. It codes for CASSIRDRETQYF.

There are a few counts of this clone. The CDR3 DNA reads TGTGCCAGCAGTGTACATCCCGACAGGGCCACTGAAGCTTTCTTT. Translating it yields CASSVHPDRATEAFF. The J gene is TRBJ1-1, the V gene TRBV6-1, with 7 bases aligning to TRBD1. Trimming cost V 4 bases and J 4 bases; bases outside gene matches: 9. CDR3 length: 15 amino acids. The germline V gene has CDR1 MNHNS and CDR2 SASEGT.

This clone appeared many times. The V and J genes are TRBV20-1 and TRBJ1-2; 8 nucleotides align to TRBD1. Germline V gives CDR1 DFQATT, CDR2 SNEGSKA (reference sequence). With 1 base clipped from V and 4 bases from J, the junction kept 5 bases outside the gene matches. The CDR3 loop spans 14 amino acids. The CDR3 nucleotides are TGCAGTGCTAGAGGGGACAGGAGTCTCTATGGCTACACCTTC. Protein product: CSARGDRSLYGYTF.

V usage is TRBV19 and J usage is TRBJ1-1; D is unclear. The CDR3 is 12 amino acids. V lost 5 bases, J lost 8 bases, and 12 bases lay in between. CDR1 and CDR2 (germline): LNHDA, SQIVND (reference sequence). The CDR3 loop reads CASSLLTLEAFF. CDR3 bases: TGTGCCAGTAGTCTCCTGACATTAGAAGCTTTCTTT.

Only one count was recorded for this clone. The gene calls are TRBV20-1 and TRBJ2-1; 10 positions match TRBD2. Germline trimming cut 5 bases from V and 6 bases from J; bases unmatched to any gene: 7. Germline V lookup: CDR1 DFQATT, CDR2 SNEGSKA (reference sequence). CDR3 length: 14 residues. The CDR3 region is CSADGLAEINEQFF. The DNA of the CDR3 is TGCAGTGCTGATGGACTAGCGGAAATCAATGAGCAGTTCTTC.

This clone was seen many times. The chain joins TRBV19 to TRBJ2-5; TRBD2 matches 8 bases. The V gene's germline CDR1 is LNHDA and CDR2 SQIVND (reference sequence). Trimming cost V 6 bases and J 2 bases; bases outside gene matches: 11. CDR3 length equals 16 residues. CDR3 protein: CASRWSATSEQETQYF. In DNA form, the CDR3 reads TGTGCCAGTAGGTGGTCTGCGACTAGCGAACAAGAGACCCAGTACTTC. The variable domain in full, with the rest retrieved from reference TRBV19 and TRBJ2-5, is DGGITQSPKYLFRKEGQNVTLSCEQNLNHDAMYWYRQDPGQGLRLIYYSQIVNDFQKGDIAEGYSVSREKKESFPLTVTSAQKNPTAFYLCASRWSATSEQETQYFGPGTRLLVL.

This clone was recorded at least ten times. The rearrangement uses TRBV11-3 and TRBJ2-5, with D unclear. This CDR3 contains 11 residues. V lost 0 bases, J lost 4 bases, and 0 bases lay in between. CDR1 and CDR2 (germline): SGHNT, YENEEA. Written as DNA, the CDR3 is TGTGCCAGCAGCTTAGAAGAGACCCAGTACTTC. Translation: CASSLEETQYF.

This clone has a count of ten or more. The rearrangement links TRBV20-1 to TRBJ2-7, with 9 positions matching TRBD2. Trimming took 1 base from V and 5 from J; bases not matched to a gene: 9. CDR1 is DFQATT and CDR2 is SNEGSKA in the germline V gene (reference sequence). This CDR3 contains 15 residues. The DNA for the CDR3 is TGCAGTGCTAGAGGGGCTAGCGGGACCTTTAACGAGCAGTACTTC. It translates to CSARGASGTFNEQYF.

This clone was detected a few times. A clone one base away is much larger, so this may be a read error. This likely comes from a read error, as the CDR3 has no conserved phenylalanine or tryptophan at its end. CDR3 amino acids: CASSYSSTRSPEAFL. The CDR3 DNA is TGTGCCAGCAGTTACTCTTCAACCAGGTCCCCTGAAGCTTTCCTT. This chain joins TRBV6-2 or TRBV6-3 and TRBJ1-1; no definite D call. There are 15 residues in the CDR3. V dropped 0 bases and J dropped 6 bases, with 14 bases sitting between them. Germline CDR1 and CDR2: MNHEY and SVGEGT.

This rearrangement joins TRBV4-2 to TRBJ2-7; 8 bases are shared with TRBD2. CDR1 and CDR2 from the germline V gene are LGHNA and YNFKEQ. The length of the CDR3 is 16 residues. Trimming cost V 0 bases and J 5 bases; bases outside gene matches: 9. The CDR3 spells CASSQEGWRGANEQYF. The CDR3 nucleotides read TGTGCCAGCAGCCAAGAGGGTTGGCGGGGGGCCAACGAGCAGTACTTC.

Of note for this clone: Compared with germline, one end of the junction differs, possibly owing to a read error. The chain couples TRBV11-1 to TRBJ2-2; 12 positions match TRBD1. The CDR3 is made up of 17 amino acids. CDR1 is SGHAT and CDR2 is FQDESV in the germline V gene (reference sequence). The CDR3 region is CASSLGTGGSNTGELSF. The CDR3 DNA follows: TGTGCCAGCAGCCTAGGGACAGGGGGCTCGAACACCGGGGAGCTGTCTTTT. Filled out from reference TRBV11-1 and TRBJ2-2, the complete variable domain reads EAEVAQSPRYKITEKSQAVAFWCDPISGHATLYWYRQILGQGPELLVQFQDESVVDDSQLPKDRFSAERLKGVDSTLKIQPAELGDSAMYLCASSLGTGGSNTGELSFGEGSRLTVL.

Turning to this clone: A much larger clonotype is one base distant, so this may be a read error. The chain links TRBV5-4 to TRBJ2-3, with a possible D match to TRBD2 (6 bases). The V end lost 6 bases, the J end lost 8 bases, and 16 bases lay between the germline ends. The germline V gene has CDR1 SGHNT and CDR2 YYREEE (reference sequence). CDR3 length: 13 residues. CDR3 sequence (DNA): TGTGCCAGCAAATTCCGGGGGAGCGGTACGCAGTATTTT. Amino acid sequence: CASKFRGSGTQYF.

There are a few counts of this clone. V and J are TRBV6-1 and TRBJ2-1; D is uncertain. Germline V gives CDR1 MNHNS, CDR2 SASEGT. V was shortened by 1 base and J by 0 bases, with 1 base between the two germline ends. This CDR3 contains 13 residues. For the CDR3, the DNA is TGTGCCAGCAGTGAAGGCTCCTACAATGAGCAGTTCTTC. Amino acids: CASSEGSYNEQFF.

The chain combines TRBV6-1 with TRBJ1-2; TRBD1 agrees at 7 bases. The CDR3 totals 14 residues. V gave up 7 bases and J gave up 4 bases; unmatched junction bases: 9. The germline V gene encodes CDR1 MNHNS and CDR2 SASEGT. CDR3 nucleotide sequence: TGTGCCAGCACGGGAGGGGGCGGTGGCTATGGCTACACCTTC. Translation: CASTGGGGGYGYTF.

This clone was recorded at least ten times. The same CDR3 is also encoded by other DNA sequences in this sample. The genes are TRBV28 and TRBJ2-4; 7 bases match TRBD2. The germline CDR1 and CDR2 sequences are MDHEN and SYDVKM. This CDR3 region has 17 residues. Trimming removed 5 bases from V and 3 bases from J; junction bases left unmatched: 13. The CDR3 region has the DNA TGTGCCAGCAGTACCCTCCGACAGCGGGGAGGCAAAAACATTCAGTACTTC. Its protein product is CASSTLRQRGGKNIQYF.

This clone was found many times. This sequence joins TRBV7-9 and TRBJ2-1; D unresolved. Deletions cut 1 base from V and 7 bases from J, with 5 bases between. The length of the CDR3 is 12 residues. Germline assignment: CDR1 SEHNR and CDR2 FQNEAQ (reference sequence). As DNA, the CDR3 is TGTGCCAGCAGCTTAGAAGTAAATGAGCAGTTCTTC. This sequence encodes CASSLEVNEQFF.

This clone was found many times. The chain is built from TRBV6-4 and TRBJ2-7; D is possibly TRBD2 (5 bases). Per germline, CDR1 MRHNA and CDR2 SNTAGT. Deletions cut 4 bases from V and 1 base from J, with 11 bases between. This CDR3 contains 14 residues. The CDR3 region is CASSVSGSSYEQYF. CDR3 DNA: TGTGCCAGCAGTGTTTCGGGGTCATCCTACGAGCAGTACTTC.

The chain employs TRBV5-4 and TRBJ2-2; 11 bases map to TRBD2. The germline V gene has CDR1 SGHNT and CDR2 YYREEE (reference sequence). The length of the CDR3 is 16 residues. V was pared by 4 bases and J by 14 bases, with 16 bases of the junction left unmatched. CDR3 bases: TGTGCCAGCAGCGGTTCTAGCGGGGGGTGGGCCGGGTATCTGTTTTTT. Protein sequence: CASSGSSGGWAGYLFF.

The chain carries TRBV2 and TRBJ2-2; D call uncertain. This CDR3 has 15 amino acids. CDR1 is SNHLY and CDR2 is FYNNEI in the germline V gene. Trimming shortened V by 7 bases and J by 3 bases, and 15 bases separated the two germline ends. CDR3 region: CASKQSVRDTGELFF. The CDR3 region has the DNA TGTGCCAGCAAGCAGAGCGTTAGGGACACCGGGGAGCTGTTTTTT.

The V call is TRBV27, the J call TRBJ1-2, with 8 positions matching TRBD1. CDR3 size: 15 residues. J gave up 8 bases and V 4 bases, and 12 bases lay outside the gene matches. Germline loops: CDR1 MNHEY, CDR2 SMNVEV (reference sequence). The CDR3 bases are TGTGCCAGCAGTTCTCGGGACAGGTGTCTTCTGGGCTACACCTTC. As protein: CASSSRDRCLLGYTF.

This clone appeared many times. The chain is built from TRBV20-1 and TRBJ1-1, with TRBD1 as a possible D gene (5 bases). Germline loops: CDR1 DFQATT, CDR2 SNEGSKA (reference sequence). Trimming stripped 1 base from V and 4 bases from J, with 13 bases between. The CDR3 is 14 amino acids. The CDR3 reads CSARGQGSGTEAFF. DNA for the CDR3: TGCAGTGCTAGAGGCCAGGGTTCGGGCACTGAAGCTTTCTTT.

This clone has only a few counts. Because the CDR3 is missing its conserved closing phenylalanine or tryptophan, this is likely a read error. The V and J genes are TRBV29-1 and TRBJ2-7, with D possibly TRBD2 on 5 matching bases. Germline values: CDR1 SQVTM, CDR2 ANQGSEA. The CDR3 is made up of 12 amino acids. CDR3 nucleotide sequence: TGTAGCGCCTCAGAAGGGCCTCACGAGCAGTACTTA. It translates to CSASEGPHEQYL.

This clone was observed many times. The gene calls are TRBV29-1 and TRBJ2-1; 7 bases line up with TRBD2. V dropped 8 bases and J dropped 6; count of bases not matched to a gene: 13. This CDR3 has 14 amino acids. Germline assignment: CDR1 SQVTM and CDR2 ANQGSEA. CDR3: CSSREREGANEQFF. As DNA, the CDR3 is TGCAGCTCGAGGGAGCGGGAAGGGGCCAATGAGCAGTTCTTC.